This TCR beta chain was observed in a study of cytomegalovirus exposure and HLA in healthy donors. Study-wide context: In terms of ancestry, the Caucasian-associated cluster contained roughly 80% of the roughly 400 genotyped donors.

Germline V CDR1 and CDR2: SGHNT, YYREEE (reference sequence). Deletions cut 2 bases from V and 1 base from J, with 7 bases between. This CDR3 is 13 amino acids long. PCR involved 60 Vbeta and 13 Jbeta primers. Using immunoSEQ multiplex PCR, the repertoire was profiled, and TCRdb retains in-frame clones only, with some absent. This sample carries 60,000 to 70,000 clones, around three quarters of them seen once, and the ten largest clones take roughly 8%. The receptor comes from a man aged 18 to 35 in good health and CMV-seropositive. The sequencing sample was made of PBMCs. The chain uses TRBV5-4 and TRBJ2-7, with a weak D call TRBD1 (6 bases). CDR3 DNA sequence: TGTGCCAGCAGCTTACAGGGTTCCTACGAGCAGTACTTC. As protein: CASSLQGSYEQYF. Based on the CDR3 plus reference TRBV5-4 and TRBJ2-7, the full variable domain is ETGVTQSPTHLIKTRGQQVTLRCSSQSGHNTVSWYQQALGQGPQFIFQYYREEENGRGNFPPRFSGLQFPNYSSELNVNALELDDSALYLCASSLQGSYEQYFGPGTRLTVT.